This paragraph reports one T cell receptor (beta chain). Its antigen is still unknown. These data are taken from a study of T-cell memory formation after mild COVID-19. Study outcomes and limitations: CD4+ contracting clones lay mainly in CM and EM, CD8+ ones in EMRA.

The authors produced TCR alpha and TCR beta cDNA libraries with sample barcodes and UMIs by 5'RACE using constant-segment primers. Using its own MiXCR run on the 5' RACE reads, TCRdb lists one record per CDR3 protein. The sample contains 350,000 to 500,000 distinct CDR3 sequences, 23% of which appear only once. The source is an adult woman who had mild COVID-19 (a few samples of this study predate the infection). Cell type and time point are not known. Sequenced input: PBMCs or a T cell subset sorted from them (not recorded which).

CDR3 sequence: CSARDGGAGGYNEQFF. The CDR3 nucleotides read TGCAGTGCTAGAGATGGAGGGGCCGGTGGATACAATGAGCAGTTCTTC. This chain uses TRBV20-1 with TRBJ2-1, with D tentatively TRBD2 (6 bases). The length of the CDR3 is 16 residues. The V gene lost 0 bases and the J gene lost 4 bases, with 16 bases spanning the gap. Germline V gene data show CDR1 as DFQATT and CDR2 as SNEGSKA (reference sequence).